These T cell receptor beta chains were read from a single sample in a study of response to subunit inactivated influenza vaccine. TCRdb recomputed calls from the RT-PCR reads with MiXCR, one row per CDR3 protein. The sample yields a few hundred thousand distinct CDR3 sequences, about 15% seen once. The starting material was PBMCs from blood, obtained about 11 days after vaccination. The source is a man aged 50 to 60 who received an inactivated influenza vaccine. CDR3s include the opening cysteine and the closing phenylalanine or tryptophan. A D gene is named only where the DNA matches it firmly. A row's size may be missing; if present it is once, few, many or a size class.

cdr3_aa cdr3_nt d_call clone_size j_call v_call cdr3_length
CSARDSLAGVAEQYF TGCAGTGCTAGAGATTCGCTAGCGGGAGTGGCCGAGCAGTACTTC TRBD2 . TRBJ2-7 TRBV20-1 15
CSARWENQETQYF TGCAGTGCTAGATGGGAGAACCAAGAGACCCAGTACTTC . . TRBJ2-5 TRBV20-1 13
CASSPRDQPQHF TGTGCCAGCAGCCCCAGGGATCAGCCCCAGCATTTT . few TRBJ1-5 TRBV7-2 12
CASSLAGGGGNQPQHF TGTGCCAGCAGCCTCGCGGGGGGGGGAGGCAATCAGCCCCAGCATTTT . . TRBJ1-5 TRBV28 16
CASSLVSGNTIYF TGTGCCAGCAGCTTAGTCTCTGGAAACACCATATATTTT . many TRBJ1-3 TRBV7-2 13
CSARPRTSTDTQYF TGCAGTGCTAGACCCCGGACTAGCACAGATACGCAGTATTTT . few TRBJ2-3 TRBV20-1 14
CAWTWANTGELFF TGTGCCTGGACGTGGGCAAACACCGGGGAGCTGTTTTTT . . TRBJ2-2 TRBV30 13
CASSVDVTGQETQYF TGTGCCAGCAGCGTAGATGTAACAGGGCAAGAGACCCAGTACTTC . few TRBJ2-5 TRBV9 15
CASSSGTGVYEQYF TGTGCCAGCTCCTCCGGGACAGGGGTGTACGAGCAGTACTTC TRBD1 many TRBJ2-7 TRBV18 14
CASRAGTGGSGEQYF TGTGCCAGCAGAGCCGGGACAGGGGGTTCGGGTGAGCAGTACTTC TRBD1 . TRBJ2-7 TRBV12-3/TRBV12-4 15